The entry that follows covers one TCR beta chain sequence. In germline, CDR1 is SGHRS, CDR2 YFSETQ. The V end was cut by 0 bases, the J end by 2 bases, with 15 bases between. The CDR3 is made up of 17 amino acids. This sample was included in a study of T cell changes during pregnancy in multiple sclerosis. Here immunoSEQ multiplex PCR was the method, and the copy in TCRdb shows in-frame clones only, minus some. The sample has about 75,000 clones; 80% to 95% are singletons. The material sequenced was CD4+ T cells from peripheral blood mononuclear cells, taken before pregnancy. The clonotype originates from a female donor with multiple sclerosis, enrolled in a pregnancy study. This chain connects TRBV5-1 to TRBJ1-3, with a possible D match to TRBD1 (6 bases). CDR3 residues: CASSLAWAGVTGNTIYF. The DNA of the CDR3 is TGCGCCAGCAGCTTGGCATGGGCAGGGGTGACTGGAAACACCATATATTTT. Together with reference TRBV5-1 and TRBJ1-3, the CDR3 gives the full variable domain: KAGVTQTPRYLIKTRGQQVTLSCSPISGHRSVSWYQQTPGQGLQFLFEYFSETQRNKGNFPGRFSGRQFSNSRSEMNVSTLELGDSALYLCASSLAWAGVTGNTIYFGEGSWLTVV.